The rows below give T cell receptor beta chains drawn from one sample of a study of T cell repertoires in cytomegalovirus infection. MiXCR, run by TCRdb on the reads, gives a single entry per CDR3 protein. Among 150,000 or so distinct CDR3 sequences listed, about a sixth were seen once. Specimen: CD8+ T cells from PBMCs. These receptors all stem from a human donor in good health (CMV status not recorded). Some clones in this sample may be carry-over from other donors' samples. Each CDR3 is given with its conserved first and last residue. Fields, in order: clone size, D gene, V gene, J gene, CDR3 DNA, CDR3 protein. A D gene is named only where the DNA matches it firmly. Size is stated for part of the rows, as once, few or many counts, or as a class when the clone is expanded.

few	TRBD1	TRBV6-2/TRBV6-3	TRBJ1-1	TGTGCCAGCAGCTATCCGGGACAGGGGAGGTCTGAAGCTTTCTTT	CASSYPGQGRSEAFF
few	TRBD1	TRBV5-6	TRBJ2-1	TGTGCCAGCAGCCTCGCTGTCCGGGACAGCTCCTACAATGAGCAGTTCTTC	CASSLAVRDSSYNEQFF
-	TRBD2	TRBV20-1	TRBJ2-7	TGCAGTGCTAGAGAACTAGCGGGAGTAAACGAGCAGTACTTC	CSARELAGVNEQYF
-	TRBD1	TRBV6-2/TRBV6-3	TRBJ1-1	TGTGCCAGCAGTTACGGGGACAGGGGTGTCACTGAAGCTTTCTTT	CASSYGDRGVTEAFF
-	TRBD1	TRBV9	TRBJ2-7	TGTGCCAGCAGCGTAGCCGGGACAGGGATCAACGAGCAGTACTTC	CASSVAGTGINEQYF
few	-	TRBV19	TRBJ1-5	TGTGCCAGTAGTGCCCGACAGAGACAGCCCCAGCATTTT	CASSARQRQPQHF
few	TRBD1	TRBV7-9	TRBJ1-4	TGTGCCAGCAGCAAATTACAGGGGGCTACTAATGAAAAACTGTTTTTT	CASSKLQGATNEKLFF
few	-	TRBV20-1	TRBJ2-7	TGCAGTGCCCCCCGCGAGGACGCGGACGGAGCCTACGAGCAGTACTTC	CSAPREDADGAYEQYF
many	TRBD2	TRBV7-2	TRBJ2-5	TGTGCCAGCAGCATCAACCGACTAGCGGAAGAGACCCAGTACTTC	CASSINRLAEETQYF
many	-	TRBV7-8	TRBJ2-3	TGTGCCAGCAGCTTGAAGGGGGGAGGCACAGATACGCAGTATTTT	CASSLKGGGTDTQYF
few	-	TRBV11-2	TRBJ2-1	TGTGCCAGCAGCTTAGATCTTAGGAGGAACTCCTACAATGAGCAGTTCTTC	CASSLDLRRNSYNEQFF
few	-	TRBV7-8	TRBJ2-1	TGTGCCAGCAGCTTAGCGGCCGACCCCTACAATGAGCAGTTCTTC	CASSLAADPYNEQFF
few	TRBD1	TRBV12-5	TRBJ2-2	TGTGCTAGTGGTTTGACTCAGACGGGACAGGGATACACCGGGGAGCTGTTTTTT	CASGLTQTGQGYTGELFF
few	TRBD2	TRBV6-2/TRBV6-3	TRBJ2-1	TGTGCCAGCAGTTACTCGAGCCTAGCGGGCTACAATGAGCAGTTCTTC	CASSYSSLAGYNEQFF
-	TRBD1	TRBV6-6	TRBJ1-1	TGTGCCAGCAGCTGGGACAGCATGAACACTGAAGCTTTCTTT	CASSWDSMNTEAFF
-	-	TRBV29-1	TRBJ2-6	TGCAGCGTTGAGACGAGGGGGGCCAACGTCCTGACTTTC	CSVETRGANVLTF
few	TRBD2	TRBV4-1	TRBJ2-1	TGCGCCAGCAGCCATGATTCAAGGACTAGCGGGGGGCGCCAGTTCTTC	CASSHDSRTSGGRQFF
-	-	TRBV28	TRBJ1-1	TGTGCCAGCAGTTTTTCGACCCGGGGGACTGAAGCTTTCTTT	CASSFSTRGTEAFF
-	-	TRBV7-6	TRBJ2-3	TGTGCCAGCAGCTTTCGACTTGACGGCACTAGCACAGATACGCAGTATTTT	CASSFRLDGTSTDTQYF
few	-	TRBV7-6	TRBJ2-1	TGTGCCAGCAGCAACCGGGACCGCTATGATGAGCAGTTCTTC	CASSNRDRYDEQFF
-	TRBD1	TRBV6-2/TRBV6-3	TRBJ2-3	TGTGCCAGCAGTTTGGACAGGGGGGGCACAGATACGCAGTATTTT	CASSLDRGGTDTQYF
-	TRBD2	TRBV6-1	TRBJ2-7	TGTGCCAGCAGTTTTCGGGGGGTCTACGAGCAGTACTTC	CASSFRGVYEQYF
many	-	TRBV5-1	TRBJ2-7	TGCGCCAGCAGCTTGGAGTACATGGGGCAAGGCGAGCAGTACTTC	CASSLEYMGQGEQYF
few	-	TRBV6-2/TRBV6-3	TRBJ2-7	TGTGCCAGCAGTTACACAGGGACCTACGAGCAGTACTTC	CASSYTGTYEQYF
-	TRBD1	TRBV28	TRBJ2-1	TGTGCCAGCCGAGTGACAGGGGGATCGAACAATGAGCAGTTCTTC	CASRVTGGSNNEQFF